This T cell receptor beta chain was identified in a study of post-analysis software for immune sequencing data. Findings and caveats of the study: Patients showed TRBV5-6, TRBV5-1 and TRBV20-1 among five TRBV segments more frequent than in controls.

Worth noting for this clonotype: Antigen unknown.

Built from TCR beta cDNA, the libraries had unique molecular identifiers in them. TCRdb re-derived calls from the PCR reads in MiXCR, one entry per CDR3 protein. Of 150,000 to 200,000 distinct CDR3 sequences listed, roughly 31% are singletons. This CDR3 has 15 amino acids. V was pared by 6 bases and J by 2 bases, with 17 bases between. Germline V gene lookup returns CDR1 MNHEY and CDR2 SMNVEV (reference sequence). Source material: blood. V and J are TRBV27 and TRBJ2-7; D not resolved. This TCR derives from a girl under 18 with multiple sclerosis. The CDR3 sequence: CASSRWAVETYEQYF. The CDR3 bases are TGTGCCAGCAGCCGGTGGGCGGTTGAAACCTACGAGCAGTACTTC.